This record covers a single T cell receptor (beta chain). The antigen remains undetermined. The data are from a study of identical twins. Findings and limits, study-wide: Partly confounded zero-insertion analyses could result from invariant MAIT and iNKT cells. Models came in too low on out-of-frame TCR alpha sharing in monozygotic twins.

Template switching added a universal primer binding site, and final cDNA carried unique molecular identifiers. TCRdb redid the calling of the 5' RACE reads with MiXCR, one entry per CDR3 protein. The table records just under 550,000 distinct CDR3 sequences, around 15% of them present only once. The length of the CDR3 is 13 residues. The junction had 6 bases not matched to a gene; V was cut back by 8 bases and J by 4 bases. The germline V gene has CDR1 MNHEY and CDR2 SMNVEV (reference sequence). This sample also belongs to another study, concerning yellow fever vaccine responses in identical twins.

The sequence was collected from a woman aged 18 to 35 in good health. Sequenced sample: CD4+ T cells sorted from blood. The rearrangement uses TRBV27 and TRBJ2-3; 7 positions agree with TRBD1. Here the CDR3 reads CASSGTAPDTQYF. The DNA for the CDR3 is TGTGCCAGCTCTGGGACAGCTCCAGATACGCAGTATTTT.